Listed here are 29 T cell receptor beta chains from one sample, sequenced in a study of Graves' ophthalmopathy and Graves' hyperthyroidism. Researchers took RNA transcripts and amplified TCR beta CDR3 regions from them. RT-PCR was first run with HTBI primers, then multiplex PCR in a second round. TCRdb ran MiXCR on the multiplex PCR reads and lists one entry per CDR3 protein. The data hold 350,000 to 450,000 distinct CDR3 sequences, with around 20% observed a single time. Source material: peripheral blood. Source of these receptors: a woman between 18 and 29 years old with Graves' ophthalmopathy.

This clonotype was seen many times. V gene TRBV7-2 combines with J gene TRBJ1-2; possible D gene TRBD1, 5 bases. From germline, CDR1 is SGHTA and CDR2 FQGNSA. V lost 0 bases to trimming and J lost 3 bases, with 8 bases between them. CDR3 length: 14 amino acids. The CDR3: CASSLASRDYGYTF. CDR3 nucleotides: TGTGCCAGCAGCTTAGCGTCCAGGGACTATGGCTACACCTTC.

This clonotype was observed at least ten times. The V gene is TRBV28, the J gene TRBJ1-2; D ambiguous. The germline gives CDR1 MDHEN, CDR2 SYDVKM. Trimming pared 6 bases from V and 8 bases from J, leaving 22 bases between. The CDR3 covers 15 residues. The CDR3 nucleotides are TGTGCCAGCAGCACATTTGAGGGAAACGGACTGGGCTACACCTTC. Its translation is CASSTFEGNGLGYTF.

The table lists this clonotype with many counts. A much larger clone lies one base from this, so it may be a read error. The genes are TRBV28 and TRBJ1-2, with a tentative D call TRBD1 (5 bases). V was cut by 5 bases and J by 6 bases, with 22 bases left in between. The CDR3 is made up of 16 amino acids. The germline V gene encodes CDR1 MDHEN and CDR2 SYDVKM. The CDR3 nucleotides are TGTGCCAGCAGTCTCCCACAGGAGGAGTGGAAGGATGGCTACACCTTC. Amino acids: CASSLPQEEWKDGYTF.

There are many counts of this clonotype. The V and J genes are TRBV5-6 and TRBJ2-2, with TRBD2 matching 10 bases. The CDR3 totals 15 residues. V shed 0 bases and J 5 bases; nucleotides not matched to a gene: 1. Germline V gene sequence: CDR1 SGHDT, CDR2 YYEEEE. The CDR3 protein is CASSLAGLATGELFF. The DNA for the CDR3 is TGTGCCAGCAGCTTGGCGGGACTAGCGACCGGGGAGCTGTTTTTT.

The CDR3 region has the DNA TGTGCCAGCAGTTACGACCGAGGAGAGCAGTACTTC. This translates into CASSYDRGEQYF. The chain is built from TRBV12-3 or TRBV12-4 and TRBJ2-7; D unclear. Trimming took off 4 bases at V and 7 bases at J, with 11 bases between the two ends. CDR3 size: 12 residues.

V usage is TRBV6-2 or TRBV6-3 and J usage is TRBJ1-2, with 8 positions matching TRBD1. The CDR3 sequence is 12 residues long. In germline, CDR1 is MNHEY, CDR2 SVGEGT. After removal of 9 bases from V and 6 bases from J, the junction contained 6 bases not matched to a gene. The CDR3 region is CASRTGSHGYTF. CDR3 bases: TGTGCCAGTAGGACAGGGTCCCATGGCTACACCTTC.

This clonotype was recorded at least ten times. The V gene is TRBV28, the J gene TRBJ1-1, with a weak D call TRBD1 (5 bases). Germline-derived CDR1 and CDR2 are MDHEN and SYDVKM. This CDR3 contains 16 residues. V was trimmed by 4 bases and J by 2 bases, leaving 17 bases between them. Written as DNA, the CDR3 is TGTGCCAGCAGTTCCCTAGGGGCGGGGGGAAACACTGAAGCTTTCTTT. Protein product: CASSSLGAGGNTEAFF.

This clonotype was seen ten or more times. The chain couples TRBV28 to TRBJ1-5; D not resolved. The CDR3 totals 13 residues. The germline V gene encodes CDR1 MDHEN and CDR2 SYDVKM. Trimming stripped 3 bases from V and 4 bases from J, with 7 bases between. The CDR3 nucleotides are TGTGCCAGCAGTTTCCGAGCGAATCAGCCCCAGCATTTT. Translating gives CASSFRANQPQHF.

This clonotype appeared many times. The genes are TRBV7-9 and TRBJ1-1, with D tentatively TRBD1 (6 bases). Trimming removed 5 bases from V and 0 bases from J, with 13 bases in between. CDR1 is SEHNR and CDR2 is FQNEAQ in the germline V gene (reference sequence). This CDR3 contains 15 residues. CDR3 protein: CASSPSRTVNTEAFF. DNA of the CDR3: TGTGCCAGCAGCCCCTCACGGACAGTGAACACTGAAGCTTTCTTT. Drawing the rest from reference TRBV7-9 and TRBJ1-1, the complete variable domain is DTGVSQNPRHKITKRGQNVTFRCDPISEHNRLYWYRQTLGQGPEFLTYFQNEAQLEKSRLLSDRFSAERPKGSFSTLEIQRTEQGDSAMYLCASSPSRTVNTEAFFGQGTRLTVV.

In its sample, this clonotype was seen a few times. This chain links TRBV12-3 or TRBV12-4 with TRBJ1-5; 7 nucleotides match TRBD1. The CDR3 has 17 amino acids. Trimming cost V 2 bases and J 8 bases; bases outside gene matches: 15. CDR3: CASSLHQGGAGEEPQHF. CDR3 sequence (DNA): TGTGCCAGCAGTTTACATCAGGGGGGGGCAGGGGAAGAGCCCCAGCATTTT.

This clonotype was observed many times. The chain has TRBV7-8 and TRBJ1-2, with TRBD1 as a possible D gene (6 bases). V gave up 5 bases and J gave up 4 bases, with 20 bases separating them. Per germline, CDR1 SGHVS and CDR2 FQNEAQ. The CDR3 length is 16 residues. DNA of the CDR3: TGTGCCAGCAGCCCGCAGGCGGGGGGCGCCTTCTATGGCTACACCTTC. This translates into CASSPQAGGAFYGYTF.

This clonotype was seen repeatedly, ten times or more. The CDR3 DNA sequence: TGTGCCACCAGCAGAGGGGATCAGCCCCAGCATTTT. This translates into CATSRGDQPQHF. The V gene is TRBV15, the J gene TRBJ1-5; D is ambiguous. Germline CDR1 and CDR2: LNHNV and YYDKDF (reference sequence). V dropped 1 base and J dropped 5 bases, with 3 bases sitting between them. The CDR3 consists of 12 residues.

In this sample, this clonotype turned up many times. The junction does not match germline at one end; this may be a read error. The V call is TRBV12-3 or TRBV12-4, the J call TRBJ2-7; no clear D. The length of the CDR3 is 13 residues. CDR3 coding DNA: TGTGCCAGCAGTTACGGCTCGTCCTGCGAGCAGTACTTC. Residues: CASSYGSSCEQYF.

This clonotype came up many times. CDR3 amino acids: CASSYLGTNTGELFF. Written as DNA, the CDR3 is TGTGCCAGCAGTTACCTGGGAACCAACACCGGGGAGCTGTTTTTT. The chain is built from TRBV6-5 and TRBJ2-2; the D is unclear. The V gene's germline CDR1 is MNHEY and CDR2 SVGAGI. This CDR3 has 15 amino acids. V was cut by 2 bases and J by 2 bases, with 9 bases left in between.

At least ten counts were recorded for this clonotype. The rearrangement links TRBV28 to TRBJ1-1; possible D gene TRBD1, 5 bases. CDR1 MDHEN and CDR2 SYDVKM come from the germline V gene. The CDR3 is 12 residues long. Trimming removed 4 bases from V and 8 bases from J, with 11 bases in between. The CDR3 DNA sequence: TGTGCCAGCAGTTCCAGGCGGACAGAAGCTTTCTTT. Protein product: CASSSRRTEAFF. The full variable domain, its missing parts supplied by reference TRBV28 and TRBJ1-1, is DVKVTQSSRYLVKRTGEKVFLECVQDMDHENMFWYRQDPGLGLRLIYFSYDVKMKEKGDIPEGYSVSREKKERFSLILESASTNQTSMYLCASSSRRTEAFFGQGTRLTVV.

V is TRBV5-1 and J is TRBJ1-2, with 8 nucleotides matching TRBD1. Germline trimming cut 0 bases from V and 8 bases from J; bases unmatched to any gene: 6. CDR1 and CDR2 (germline): SGHRS, YFSETQ. This CDR3 has 14 amino acids. The CDR3 nucleotides read TGCGCCAGCAGCTTGGGGGACAGGATTCGAGGCTACACCTTC. It encodes CASSLGDRIRGYTF.

This clonotype has at least ten counts. The chain couples TRBV10-3 to TRBJ1-1, with a possible D match to TRBD1 (5 bases). V was shortened by 2 bases and J by 8 bases, with 12 bases between the two germline ends. Per the germline V gene, CDR1 is ENHRY and CDR2 is SYGVKD. The CDR3 loop spans 13 amino acids. CDR3 bases: TGTGCCATCAGTGAGGGGTCAGGGTTGGAAGCTTTCTTT. This translates into CAISEGSGLEAFF.

This clonotype was counted at least ten times. The chain carries TRBV6-6 and TRBJ1-6, with no clear D. V lost 2 bases and J lost 6, with 2 bases in between. Germline V lookup: CDR1 MNHNY, CDR2 SVGAGI (reference sequence). This CDR3 has 12 residues. The DNA for the CDR3 is TGTGCCAGCAGTTACAGTAATTCACCCCTCCACTTT. This gives the protein CASSYSNSPLHF.

This clonotype has at least ten counts. This rearrangement joins TRBV6-5 to TRBJ2-7; 10 bases are a match to TRBD1. V lost 6 bases, J lost 2 bases, and 4 bases stayed unmatched. Germline V gene lookup returns CDR1 MNHEY and CDR2 SVGAGI. CDR3 length equals 14 residues. The CDR3 reads CASRSGTGAYEQYF. The CDR3, as DNA: TGTGCCAGCAGATCCGGGACAGGGGCCTACGAGCAGTACTTC.

The rearrangement links TRBV6-2 or TRBV6-3 to TRBJ2-2; TRBD2 aligns across 7 bases. The CDR3 covers 15 residues. Germline assignment: CDR1 MNHEY and CDR2 SVGEGT. Trimming removed 0 bases from V and 5 bases from J; junction bases left unmatched: 3. This CDR3 reads CASSYSGTTTGELFF. The CDR3 DNA is TGTGCCAGCAGTTACTCCGGGACTACTACCGGGGAGCTGTTTTTT.

This clonotype came up many times. This sequence joins TRBV18 and TRBJ1-6; D is uncertain. The CDR3 runs to 15 residues. Trimming cost V 3 bases and J 8 bases, with 14 bases left between them. Germline CDR1 KGHSH, CDR2 LQKENI. CDR3 DNA: TGTGCCAGCTCACCTTGGGCCGAACCGGATTCACCCCTCCACTTT. Translating it yields CASSPWAEPDSPLHF.

This rearrangement joins TRBV2 to TRBJ2-7, with 9 positions matching TRBD1. This CDR3 comprises 15 residues. V was pared by 4 bases and J by 6 bases, with 10 bases of the junction left unmatched. Germline V gives CDR1 SNHLY, CDR2 FYNNEI. In DNA form, the CDR3 reads TGTGCCAGCAGTGCGGGGACAGGGCGGTACGCCGAGCAGTACTTC. Amino acid sequence: CASSAGTGRYAEQYF.

The rearrangement uses TRBV11-2 and TRBJ1-1, with D possibly matching TRBD1 (6 bases). Germline CDR1 reads SGHAT; CDR2 reads FQNNGV. The length of the CDR3 is 16 residues. Trimming shortened V by 5 bases and J by 1 base, and 17 bases separated the two germline ends. In DNA form, the CDR3 reads TGTGCCAGCAGCCCCAGGGGTCCAGGGACGAACACTGAAGCTTTCTTT. Amino acid sequence: CASSPRGPGTNTEAFF.

There are many counts of this clonotype. This chain connects TRBV7-3 to TRBJ1-1; unclear D gene. Germline CDR1 is SGHTA and CDR2 is FQGTGA. There are 18 residues in the CDR3. V lost 1 base to trimming and J lost 3 bases, with 21 bases between them. The DNA for the CDR3 is TGTGCCAGCAGCTTAATGGGGAGGAGCCGGGGTGTGGACACTGAAGCTTTCTTT. It translates to CASSLMGRSRGVDTEAFF.

This clonotype has just a few counts. One base away lies a much larger clone, so this may be a sequencing read error. V and J are TRBV2 and TRBJ1-1, with TRBD1 matching 11 bases. Germline V gene data show CDR1 as SNHLY and CDR2 as FYNNEI. The CDR3 is 14 residues long. The junction had 10 bases not matched to a gene; V was cut back by 10 bases and J by 6 bases. As DNA, the CDR3 is TGTGCCACCAGGGAGGGGACAGGGGGTTCTGAAGCTTTCTTT. Residues: CATREGTGGSEAFF.

This clonotype was observed many times. The rearrangement uses TRBV2 and TRBJ2-5; tentative D call: TRBD1 (6 bases). The CDR3 length is 12 residues. Germline CDR1 reads SNHLY; CDR2 reads FYNNEI. V lost 7 bases to trimming and J lost 5 bases, with 11 bases between them. The CDR3 loop is CASNTGSETQYF. The CDR3 DNA reads as TGTGCCAGCAATACAGGGAGTGAGACCCAGTACTTC.

This clonotype has a count of ten or more. The V gene is TRBV28, the J gene TRBJ2-7; 7 nucleotides align to TRBD2. The junction had 15 bases not matched to a gene; V was cut back by 2 bases and J by 2 bases. The CDR3 is 18 amino acids. CDR1 and CDR2 from the germline V gene are MDHEN and SYDVKM. The CDR3 DNA reads as TGTGCCAGCAGTTTAGAGGGAGGGTCGCACGGGTTCGCCTACGAGCAGTACTTC. Amino acids: CASSLEGGSHGFAYEQYF. The entire variable domain, with the rest obtained from reference TRBV28 and TRBJ2-7, is as follows: DVKVTQSSRYLVKRTGEKVFLECVQDMDHENMFWYRQDPGLGLRLIYFSYDVKMKEKGDIPEGYSVSREKKERFSLILESASTNQTSMYLCASSLEGGSHGFAYEQYFGPGTRLTVT.

The rearrangement links TRBV19 to TRBJ2-2, with D perhaps TRBD1 or TRBD2 (5 bases each). The germline V gene has CDR1 LNHDA and CDR2 SQIVND (reference sequence). This CDR3 is 14 amino acids long. V was shortened by 3 bases and J by 9 bases, with 14 bases between the two germline ends. CDR3 region: CASSIGGSTRELFF. The DNA for the CDR3 is TGTGCCAGTAGTATTGGGGGTTCGACCCGGGAGCTGTTTTTT. Full variable domain (outside the CDR3, taken from reference TRBV19 and TRBJ2-2): DGGITQSPKYLFRKEGQNVTLSCEQNLNHDAMYWYRQDPGQGLRLIYYSQIVNDFQKGDIAEGYSVSREKKESFPLTVTSAQKNPTAFYLCASSIGGSTRELFFGEGSRLTVL.

This clonotype was recorded at least ten times. This chain connects TRBV28 to TRBJ2-7, with 10 bases that match TRBD1. Germline loops: CDR1 MDHEN, CDR2 SYDVKM. This CDR3 has 14 amino acids. V gave up 6 bases and J gave up 7 bases; unmatched junction bases: 9. CDR3 bases: TGTGCCAGCAGCCCGACAGGGGGCAGGAGGGAGCAGTACTTC. It encodes CASSPTGGRREQYF.